This is a list of T cell receptor beta chains from one sample in a study of Ad26.COV2.S vaccination and SARS-CoV-2 variants. The table came from immunoSEQ multiplex PCR; TCRdb's copy has only in-frame clones and leaves some out. The table records approximately 420,000 clones, 70% to 90% of them present only once. This specimen was peripheral blood, taken in a trial of Ad26.COV2.S vaccine versus placebo. Receptor source: a person aged 18-60 years who received the Ad26.COV2.S COVID-19 vaccine or a placebo. The CDR3 runs from the conserved cysteine through the conserved F or W. The order of the fields is J gene, clone size, V gene, D gene, CDR3 DNA, CDR3 protein. D genes are given only for firm matches. Not all rows give a size; the values are once, few, many and, for expanded clones, a class.

TRBJ1-1 few TRBV12-3/TRBV12-4 - TGTGCCAGCAGTTCTACGCGATACACTGAAGCTTTCTTT CASSSTRYTEAFF
TRBJ1-5 - TRBV6-5 - TGTGCCAGCAGTTCCGGACAGCACAATCAGCCCCAGCATTTT CASSSGQHNQPQHF
TRBJ1-6 - TRBV5-4 - TGTGCCAGCAGGCCCGGGGACGTAACTTCACCCCTCCACTTT CASRPGDVTSPLHF
TRBJ2-1 - TRBV12-5 - TGTGCTAGTGGTAATCAGGGGAGGAGTGAGCAGTTCTTC CASGNQGRSEQFF
TRBJ1-4 - TRBV11-2 - TGTGCCAGCAGCTTAGTTTTAACTAATGAAAAACTGTTTTTT CASSLVLTNEKLFF
TRBJ1-1 - TRBV10-3 - TGTGCCATCAGTGGGGGAAATACTGAAGCTTTCTTT CAISGGNTEAFF
TRBJ1-1 - TRBV10-1 - TGCGCCAGCAGTGTTTCCAGGAACACTGAAGCTTTCTTT CASSVSRNTEAFF
TRBJ1-6 - TRBV19 - TGTGCCAGTAGTATGGGAAGGCTTTCACCCCTCCACTTT CASSMGRLSPLHF
TRBJ1-4 - TRBV15 - TGTGCCACCAGCAGAGCTACGGCGCCAGGGGAAAAACTGTTTTTT CATSRATAPGEKLFF
TRBJ1-5 - TRBV19 - TGTGCCAGTAGTATTTCAAACAGGGAGAATCAGCCCCAGCATTTT CASSISNRENQPQHF
TRBJ1-1 once TRBV2 - TGTGCCAGCAGTGAGGGGGCAAGTAGGAACACTGAAGCTTTCTTT CASSEGASRNTEAFF
TRBJ1-4 once TRBV6-5 - TGTGCCAGCAGTCCCGGGGGTAACGAAAAACTGTTTTTT CASSPGGNEKLFF
TRBJ2-5 once TRBV7-9 TRBD1 TGTGCCAGCAGCTCCCGGACAGGGACGAGTGAAGAGACCCAGTACTTC CASSSRTGTSEETQYF
TRBJ2-3 - TRBV6-5 - TGTGCCAGCTGGGGGGGCAGCTTGGGAGATACGCAGTATTTT CASWGGSLGDTQYF
TRBJ2-7 - TRBV3-1/TRBV3-2 - TGTGCCAGCAGCCCAGCAGAGGCCCCTTACTACGAGCAGTACTTC CASSPAEAPYYEQYF
TRBJ2-7 - TRBV25-1 TRBD1 TGTGCCACCACCCGGGACAGGGGAGTCGAGCAGTACTTC CATTRDRGVEQYF
TRBJ1-6 - TRBV27 - TGTGCCAGCACCTATCTGAGCTCCTATAATTCACCCCTCCACTTT CASTYLSSYNSPLHF
TRBJ2-1 - TRBV6-5 TRBD2 TGTGCCAGCAGAAAACTAGCGGGAGCCTACAATGAGCAGTTCTTC CASRKLAGAYNEQFF
TRBJ1-2 once TRBV6-5 - TGTGCCAGCGCCGTGGGATTTAGTCTCTATGGCTACACCTTC CASAVGFSLYGYTF
TRBJ1-3 - TRBV7-2 - TGTGCCAGCAGCTCCGGTTGGGCTGGAAACACCATATATTTT CASSSGWAGNTIYF
TRBJ2-3 - TRBV4-1 - TGCGCCAGCAGCGGCGGACAGTCCCTTAGCACAGATACGCAGTATTTT CASSGGQSLSTDTQYF
TRBJ2-7 few TRBV10-1 TRBD2 TGCGCCAGCAGTGAGGGGACCCGGGGGGGGCCCTACGAGCAGTACTTC CASSEGTRGGPYEQYF
TRBJ2-2 - TRBV27 - TGTGCCAGCAGGAGCAACAGGGTAACGAACACCGGGGAGCTGTTTTTT CASRSNRVTNTGELFF
TRBJ2-6 - TRBV7-9 - TGTGCCAGCAGCTCTCAGGCCAACTCTGGGGCCAACGTCCTGACTTTC CASSSQANSGANVLTF